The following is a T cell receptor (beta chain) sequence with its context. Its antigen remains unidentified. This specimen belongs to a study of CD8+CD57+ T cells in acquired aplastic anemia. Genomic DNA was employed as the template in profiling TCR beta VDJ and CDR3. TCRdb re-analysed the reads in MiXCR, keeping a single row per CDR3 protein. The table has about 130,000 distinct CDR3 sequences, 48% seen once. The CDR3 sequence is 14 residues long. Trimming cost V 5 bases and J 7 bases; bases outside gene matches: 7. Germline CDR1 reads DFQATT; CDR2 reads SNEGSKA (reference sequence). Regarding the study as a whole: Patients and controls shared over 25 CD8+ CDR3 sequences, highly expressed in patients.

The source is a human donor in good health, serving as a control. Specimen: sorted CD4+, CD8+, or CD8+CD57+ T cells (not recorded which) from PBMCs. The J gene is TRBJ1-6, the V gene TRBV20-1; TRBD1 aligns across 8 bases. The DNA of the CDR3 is TGCAGTGCTGACAGGGGTGGGGAAAATTCACCCCTCCACTTT. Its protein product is CSADRGGENSPLHF.